Listed below are T cell receptor beta chains from one sample, sequenced in a study of blood T cells in healthy people across ages. TCRdb analysed the 5' RACE reads with MiXCR anew, one entry per CDR3 protein. Here the sample spans about 1.5 million distinct CDR3 sequences, approximately 42% being singletons. Sequenced sample: blood. These receptor sequences come from a woman younger than 35 in good health. Both conserved end residues are part of each CDR3. Each record gives: J gene, clone size, V gene, CDR3 protein. Clone sizes are given selectively: once, few, many, or a class where the clone is expanded.

>.|.|TRBV4-3
CASSLKSYYSSYNEQYF
>TRBJ2-7|.|TRBV12-3/TRBV12-4
CASSGPPRHEQYF
>TRBJ2-7|.|TRBV7-9
CASSPPRFTYSYEQYF
>TRBJ1-1|.|TRBV7-6
CASSHPAGDIGTEAFF
>TRBJ1-1|.|TRBV5-6
CASSFYSVNTEAFF
>TRBJ2-1|many|TRBV27
CASSSGLAGNNEQFF
>TRBJ1-1|few|TRBV5-1
CASSMTSRNTEAFF
>TRBJ2-2|.|TRBV19
CATAEWDTGELFF
>TRBJ2-1|.|TRBV20-1
CSARDRGFSYNEQFF
>TRBJ2-7|few|TRBV10-3
CAISLGTVYEQYF
>TRBJ1-1|.|TRBV16
CACSQPRGQGNLKNTEAFF
>TRBJ1-2|few|TRBV12-3/TRBV12-4
CASSFHTLSNYGYTF
>TRBJ1-1|.|TRBV7-2
CASSLAPDLGGTEAFF
>TRBJ2-7|.|TRBV6-6
CASRSASPYEQYF
>TRBJ2-7|.|TRBV20-1
CSATRGGTSPIYEQYF
>TRBJ2-3|few|TRBV12-3/TRBV12-4
CASRGGPDTQYF
>TRBJ2-7|.|TRBV20-1
CSARGTQGVPYEQYF
>TRBJ2-1|few|TRBV3-1
CASSSVTSGGGINEQFF
>TRBJ1-1|.|TRBV20-1
CSAGQGTPEAFF
>TRBJ2-7|.|TRBV6-4
CASSATSGYNEQYF
>TRBJ2-3|.|TRBV7-3
CASSLGRLRTDTQYF
>TRBJ2-1|once|TRBV29-1
CSVVGDSYEQFF
>TRBJ2-7|few|TRBV20-1
CSARDAAGTYEQYF
>TRBJ1-1|.|TRBV9
CASSVDSRRRSEAFF
>TRBJ1-2|.|TRBV12-3/TRBV12-4
CASSPKGETNYGYTF
>TRBJ1-1|few|TRBV5-1
CASSWTRGGTEAFF
>TRBJ2-1|.|TRBV24-1
CATSDLGGSHTNEQFF
>.|.|TRBV20-1
CSARDLAGGVYEQYF
>TRBJ2-5|many|TRBV10-3
CAISESRLAGPETQYF
>TRBJ1-1|few|TRBV27
CASRNTYPDTEAFF
>TRBJ1-1|few|TRBV30
CAGTGRNTEAFF
>TRBJ1-4|.|TRBV5-1
CASSFSGDTGEKLFF
>TRBJ2-7|.|TRBV10-2
CASSELGTYEQYF
>TRBJ2-3|.|TRBV20-1
CSAPPPFTNTQYF
>.|.|TRBV20-1
CSASGDHTSKETQYF
>TRBJ1-1|.|TRBV3-1
CASSQRGAGGEAFF
>TRBJ2-3|.|TRBV3-1
CASSQRAGGDTDTQYF
>TRBJ1-1|.|TRBV4-3
CASSQGIGNTEAFF
>TRBJ2-1|.|TRBV7-2
CASSLVTGGGNEQFF
>TRBJ1-1|.|TRBV15
CATSKNREGTEAFF